The rows below give T cell receptor beta chains drawn from one sample of a study of shared clonotypes between healthy human individuals. Method: immunoSEQ multiplex PCR; TCRdb's copy keeps in-frame clones and lacks some. The repertoire holds 400,000 to 600,000 clones, with roughly three quarters as singletons. Specimen: PBMCs. These receptors originate from a woman between 35 and 50 years old in good health. Some clones in this sample may be carry-over from other donors' samples. Each CDR3 is given with its conserved first and last residue. A D gene is named only where the DNA matches it firmly. Expanded clones get a size class; other rows say once, few or many, or leave the size out.

D,size,J,V,DNA,CDR3
TRBD1,NA,TRBJ2-7,TRBV28,TGTGCCAGCAGTTTACGACAGGGGTCCTACGAGCAGTACTTC,CASSLRQGSYEQYF
TRBD2,few,TRBJ2-3,TRBV15,TGTGCCACCAGCAGCGGGACTAGCGGGAGGGCCAGGGGAGATACGCAGTATTTT,CATSSGTSGRARGDTQYF
TRBD2,NA,TRBJ2-1,TRBV14,TGTGCCAGCAGCCCTAGCGGGAGGGCCTCCTACAATGAGCAGTTCTTC,CASSPSGRASYNEQFF
NA,NA,TRBJ2-5,TRBV5-1,TGCGCCAGCAGCTTGGGGTTGGAGACCCAGTACTTC,CASSLGLETQYF
NA,NA,TRBJ2-5,TRBV4-1,TGCGCCAGCAGCCAAGAGTGGCTGGGGGCAGGGGAGACCCAGTACTTC,CASSQEWLGAGETQYF
NA,few,TRBJ1-2,TRBV11-2,TGTGCCAGCAGCCTAAGTACGGGGGGTGGCTACACCTTC,CASSLSTGGGYTF
NA,NA,TRBJ2-2,TRBV28,TGTGCCAGCAGAGACGGGGACTGGAACACCGGGGAGCTGTTTTTT,CASRDGDWNTGELFF
NA,many,TRBJ2-1,TRBV7-2,TGTGCCAGCAGCTTAACCCCTAGTGGAAAAAGGTACAATGAGCAGTTCTTC,CASSLTPSGKRYNEQFF
NA,NA,TRBJ2-3,TRBV19,TGTGCCAGTAGTCCCTCGGGGCGGGATCATCCAGATACGCAGTATTTT,CASSPSGRDHPDTQYF
NA,many,TRBJ2-6,TRBV7-9,TGTGCCGCGGGGTCACGGGTTGCGGAGTCCCCCGGGGCCAACGTCCTGACTTTC,CAAGSRVAESPGANVLTF
TRBD2,NA,TRBJ2-1,TRBV11-2,TGTGCCAGCAGCTTAGAACGGCTAGCGGGTCGGCAGTTCTTC,CASSLERLAGRQFF
TRBD2,NA,TRBJ2-3,TRBV5-1,TGCGCCAGCAGCTCTTTAGCGGGAGATACGCAGTATTTT,CASSSLAGDTQYF
NA,NA,TRBJ2-7,TRBV30,TGTGCCTGGAGGGGGGCAAACTCCTACGAGCAGTACTTC,CAWRGANSYEQYF
TRBD2,NA,TRBJ2-7,TRBV27,TGTGCCAGCAGTTTATTCTTACCTTCCGGGACTAGCCCTCCGCCGGAGCAGTACTTC,CASSLFLPSGTSPPPEQYF
NA,NA,TRBJ2-7,TRBV4-1,TGCGCCAGCAGCCGAGAGGGTAACTCCTACGAGCAGTACTTC,CASSREGNSYEQYF
TRBD2,once,TRBJ2-2,TRBV27,TGTGCCAGCAGTCCTCCGGGACTAGCGGGCTGGTCCGGGGAGCTGTTTTTT,CASSPPGLAGWSGELFF
NA,NA,TRBJ1-5,TRBV7-2,TGTGCCAGCAGTTACGGGACGGAGAATCAGCCCCAGCATTTT,CASSYGTENQPQHF
NA,NA,TRBJ2-2,TRBV2,TGTGCCAGCAGTAGCCAGCGGCTTAACACCGGGGAGCTGTTTTTT,CASSSQRLNTGELFF
NA,NA,TRBJ1-5,TRBV25-1,TGTGCCAGCAGTGAATATTTAACAAATAATCAGCCCCAGCATTTT,CASSEYLTNNQPQHF
TRBD1,NA,TRBJ1-1,TRBV19,TGTGCCAGTAGTCCCCGACAGGGGAGGGCTGAAGCTTTCTTT,CASSPRQGRAEAFF
NA,NA,TRBJ1-2,TRBV7-2,TGTGCCAGCAGCTCGGGACAAAGGGTGAATGGCTACACCTTC,CASSSGQRVNGYTF